The 27 T cell receptor beta chains reported below all come from one sample, sequenced in a study of blood T cell repertoires in COVID-19. Only in-frame clones appear in the TCRdb table, and some are missing; sequencing was by immunoSEQ multiplex PCR. The profile shows around 60,000 clones, around four fifths of them singletons. Sequencing was performed on peripheral blood. Source of these receptors: a woman of 80 years or more with acute or convalescent COVID-19.

The rearrangement joins TRBV10-3 to TRBJ1-5, with 7 bases fitting TRBD1. The CDR3 extends over 14 amino acids. CDR1 is ENHRY and CDR2 is SYGVKD in the germline V gene. The V gene end was trimmed by 7 bases and the J gene end by 3 bases; junction bases not matched to a gene: 6. CDR3 protein: CAINPTGPNQPQHF. In DNA, the CDR3 is TGTGCCATCAACCCGACAGGGCCCAATCAGCCCCAGCATTTT.

The rearrangement links TRBV25-1 to TRBJ2-3; 9 bases map to TRBD2. The germline CDR1 and CDR2 sequences are MGHDK and SYGVNS. V shed 0 bases and J 2 bases; nucleotides not matched to a gene: 3. This CDR3 contains 16 residues. The CDR3 region has the DNA TGTGCCAGCAGTGAATATGGCGGGAGGGTCACAGATACGCAGTATTTT. Amino acids: CASSEYGGRVTDTQYF.

This rearrangement joins TRBV6-1 to TRBJ1-5, with no clear D. Germline-derived CDR1 and CDR2 are MNHNS and SASEGT. The CDR3 runs 14 residues. Trimming cost V 2 bases and J 4 bases, with 9 bases left between them. CDR3 sequence reads: CASSELADNQPQHF. In DNA form, the CDR3 reads TGTGCCAGCAGTGAACTGGCAGATAATCAGCCCCAGCATTTT.

The V call is TRBV3-1 (or the pseudogene TRBV3-2), the J call TRBJ1-1; 7 bases align to TRBD1. This CDR3 is built from 16 residues. Germline loops: CDR1 LGHDT, CDR2 YNNKEL (reference sequence). Germline trimming cut 1 base from V and 2 bases from J; bases unmatched to any gene: 7. The CDR3 here is CASSQGRTGRNTEAFF. In DNA form, the CDR3 reads TGTGCCAGCAGCCAAGGCAGGACAGGAAGAAACACTGAAGCTTTCTTT.

V gene TRBV5-1 combines with J gene TRBJ2-7, with D possibly TRBD2 on 6 matching bases. This CDR3 contains 15 residues. Germline V gene data show CDR1 as SGHRS and CDR2 as YFSETQ. V shed 5 bases and J shed 3 bases, with 18 bases lying between them. CDR3 in amino acids: CASRGFPSANYEQYF. CDR3 DNA: TGCGCCAGCAGAGGGTTCCCTAGCGCGAACTACGAGCAGTACTTC.

V and J are TRBV27 and TRBJ2-5, with D perhaps matching TRBD1 (5 bases). Germline-derived CDR1 and CDR2 are MNHEY and SMNVEV (reference sequence). V lost 2 bases, J lost 1 base, and 8 bases lay in between. There are 14 residues in the CDR3. Here the CDR3 DNA reads TGTGCCAGCAGTTTAAGACAGTCCCAAGAGACCCAGTACTTC. This codes for CASSLRQSQETQYF.

The rearrangement links TRBV11-2 to TRBJ2-5; D is perhaps TRBD1 (5 bases). V gave up 4 bases and J gave up 4 bases, with 7 bases separating them. CDR1 and CDR2 from the germline V gene are SGHAT and FQNNGV. The CDR3 contains 12 residues. The CDR3 region has the DNA TGTGCCAGCAGCTCTAGGGGAGAGACCCAGTACTTC. Translation: CASSSRGETQYF.

This sequence joins TRBV6-6 and TRBJ2-7; 8 nucleotides align to TRBD2. Trimming took 6 bases from V and 6 from J; bases not matched to a gene: 7. The length of the CDR3 is 13 residues. Germline CDR1 reads MNHNY; CDR2 reads SVGAGI (reference sequence). The CDR3 loop is CASRPGGAGEQYF. In DNA form, the CDR3 reads TGTGCCAGCAGACCCGGGGGGGCGGGCGAGCAGTACTTC.

This sequence joins TRBV9 and TRBJ1-5; 9 nucleotides line up with TRBD1. This CDR3 is built from 14 residues. The ends lost 5 bases at V and 2 bases at J; junction bases unmatched: 2. Looked up from germline, CDR1 is SGDLS and CDR2 is YYNGEE. CDR3 DNA: TGTGCCAGCAGTCGGACAGGGGGCAATCAGCCCCAGCATTTT. Its translation: CASSRTGGNQPQHF.

The J gene is TRBJ2-5, the V gene TRBV5-1, with D possibly matching TRBD1 (6 bases). The CDR3 totals 14 residues. The V gene lost 9 bases and the J gene lost 1 base, with 16 bases spanning the gap. The V gene's germline CDR1 is SGHRS and CDR2 YFSETQ. The CDR3 sequence: CANHNRVCQETQYF. CDR3 bases: TGCGCCAACCATAACAGGGTTTGCCAAGAGACCCAGTACTTC.

The chain uses TRBV21-1 and TRBJ2-7; the table's TRBD2 call for D was not verified on the DNA. TRBV21-1 is described as a pseudogene. The CDR3 is 15 amino acids. The CDR3 DNA reads as TGTGCCAGCAGCAAAGAGCGGCTATGTTTCTACGAGCAGTACTTC. This codes for CASSKERLCFYEQYF.

The J gene is TRBJ1-5, the V gene TRBV6-5; tentatively, D is TRBD1 (6 bases). V shed 8 bases and J shed 4 bases, with 18 bases lying between them. CDR1 MNHEY and CDR2 SVGAGI come from the germline V gene. The CDR3 has 15 amino acids. The CDR3 is CASHTGIWGNQPQHF. The CDR3 DNA sequence: TGTGCCAGCCACACAGGGATTTGGGGAAATCAGCCCCAGCATTTT.

The gene calls are TRBV10-3 and TRBJ1-4; 7 bases agree with TRBD1. J lost 7 bases, V lost 8 bases, and 13 bases had no gene match. Germline V gives CDR1 ENHRY, CDR2 SYGVKD. This CDR3 comprises 15 residues. In nucleotides, the CDR3 is TGTGCCATCTCGTCAGGGGGTGTTGGGGGTGAAAAACTGTTTTTT. It yields the protein CAISSGGVGGEKLFF.

The chain carries TRBV5-4 and TRBJ2-3; 9 bases align to TRBD2. The V gene's germline CDR1 is SGHNT and CDR2 YYREEE (reference sequence). This CDR3 region has 15 residues. The V segment lost 2 bases and the J segment 1 base; nucleotides outside the gene matches: 2. The CDR3 DNA sequence: TGTGCCAGCAGCTTAAGGACTAGCGGCACAGATACGCAGTATTTT. Amino acids: CASSLRTSGTDTQYF.

The genes are TRBV6-2 or TRBV6-3 and TRBJ2-7; perhaps TRBD1 as D (6 bases). This CDR3 is 16 amino acids long. CDR1 and CDR2 (germline): MNHEY, SVGEGT. V was cut by 0 bases and J by 4 bases, with 16 bases left in between. The CDR3 loop reads CASSYSTDSPPYEQYF. CDR3 bases: TGTGCCAGCAGTTACTCGACGGACAGTCCCCCTTACGAGCAGTACTTC.

In its sample, this clone was seen once. The gene calls are TRBV9 and TRBJ2-7, with TRBD2 identical over 7 bases. V lost 4 bases and J lost 1; bases outside the gene matches: 2. This CDR3 is built from 13 residues. Germline loops: CDR1 SGDLS, CDR2 YYNGEE. CDR3 DNA: TGTGCCAGCAGCCCGGGGGGTTCCTACGAGCAGTACTTC. Its protein is CASSPGGSYEQYF.

The chain combines TRBV28 with TRBJ1-4, with TRBD1 matching over 8 bases. Germline V lookup: CDR1 MDHEN, CDR2 SYDVKM. J was trimmed by 7 bases and V by 5 bases; bases with no gene match: 6. There are 14 residues in the CDR3. In DNA, the CDR3 is TGTGCCAGCAGTCCAGCCGGGACAGGTGAAAAACTGTTTTTT. Its translation: CASSPAGTGEKLFF.

The J gene is TRBJ2-7, the V gene TRBV3-1 (or the pseudogene TRBV3-2), with TRBD1 matching 7 bases. V dropped 8 bases and J dropped 3; count of bases not matched to a gene: 10. Per the germline V gene, CDR1 is LGHDT and CDR2 is YNNKEL (reference sequence). CDR3 length: 14 residues. The CDR3 nucleotides read TGTGCCAGCGGGGATGACAGGGTTAACTACGAGCAGTACTTC. It encodes CASGDDRVNYEQYF.

This clone was picked up one time. The J gene is TRBJ2-5, the V gene TRBV5-1; D uncertain. Trimming removed 0 bases from V and 0 bases from J, with 6 bases in between. Germline loops: CDR1 SGHRS, CDR2 YFSETQ. The CDR3 contains 14 residues. CDR3 amino acids: CASSLGDYQETQYF. In DNA, the CDR3 is TGCGCCAGCAGCTTGGGAGATTACCAAGAGACCCAGTACTTC.

The chain links TRBV5-1 to TRBJ2-5; 10 nucleotides line up with TRBD1. The CDR3 has 13 amino acids. Germline CDR1 SGHRS, CDR2 YFSETQ. The junction had 1 base not matched to a gene; V was cut back by 4 bases and J by 4 bases. The CDR3 nucleotides read TGCGCCAGCAGCGGGGACAGGGGAGAGACCCAGTACTTC. Its translation: CASSGDRGETQYF.

The chain couples TRBV6-2 or TRBV6-3 to TRBJ1-2; D gene unclear. Germline V gives CDR1 MNHEY, CDR2 SVGEGT. V lost 0 bases and J 3 bases, leaving 11 bases between the germline ends. The length of the CDR3 is 15 residues. The CDR3 protein is CASSYSGRAYYGYTF. CDR3 sequence (DNA): TGTGCCAGCAGTTACTCGGGCAGAGCTTACTATGGCTACACCTTC.

The CDR3 DNA follows: TGTGCCAGCAGCCAAGGGGGGGGGACTTCTAATGAAAAACTGTTTTTT. Residues: CASSQGGGTSNEKLFF. The rearrangement uses TRBV4-2 and TRBJ1-4; TRBD1 is a possible D gene (5 bases). Germline CDR1 and CDR2: LGHNA and YNFKEQ. The CDR3 contains 16 residues. V was cut by 1 base and J by 3 bases, with 12 bases left in between.

This clone was observed a single time. The V call is TRBV28, the J call TRBJ1-4, with D tentatively TRBD1 (6 bases). The CDR3 consists of 14 residues. Germline CDR1 and CDR2: MDHEN and SYDVKM. V lost 2 bases, J lost 8 bases, and 12 bases lay in between. The CDR3 nucleotides are TGTGCCAGCAGTTTAGGGTCAGGGACAGAAAAACTGTTTTTT. This codes for CASSLGSGTEKLFF.

The rearrangement joins TRBV3-1 (or the pseudogene TRBV3-2) to TRBJ2-1, with 7 bases fitting TRBD2. The trim removed 2 bases at V and 4 bases at J, leaving 5 bases unmatched. Germline V gene lookup returns CDR1 LGHDT and CDR2 YNNKEL (reference sequence). CDR3 size: 15 residues. Here the CDR3 DNA reads TGTGCCAGCAGCCAATCGCCGGGGGGATACAATGAGCAGTTCTTC. It encodes CASSQSPGGYNEQFF.

The rearrangement joins TRBV12-3 or TRBV12-4 to TRBJ1-1; possibly TRBD1 for D (6 bases). Trimming shortened V by 8 bases and J by 4 bases, and 14 bases separated the two germline ends. The CDR3 totals 13 residues. The CDR3 sequence is CASVTQGRTEAFF. CDR3 coding DNA: TGTGCCAGCGTCACGCAGGGGCGCACTGAAGCTTTCTTT.

This clone has only one observation. The V and J genes are TRBV7-6 and TRBJ1-3, with D possibly TRBD1 on 5 matching bases. This CDR3 comprises 15 residues. V shed 2 bases and J shed 4 bases, with 12 bases lying between them. Germline V gene sequence: CDR1 SGHVS, CDR2 FNYEAQ. As DNA, the CDR3 is TGTGCCAGCAGCTTATACTCAGGGTCGGGAAACACCATATATTTT. It encodes CASSLYSGSGNTIYF.

This chain links TRBV9 with TRBJ2-2; the D gene is possibly TRBD2 (5 bases). Germline assignment: CDR1 SGDLS and CDR2 YYNGEE. Between the trimmed V and J ends, which lost 4 bases and 3 bases, there was a span of 19 bases. There are 17 residues in the CDR3. The CDR3 reads CASSLGYQRTYTGELFF. The CDR3 DNA follows: TGTGCCAGCAGCCTAGGATATCAGCGGACGTACACCGGGGAGCTGTTTTTT.